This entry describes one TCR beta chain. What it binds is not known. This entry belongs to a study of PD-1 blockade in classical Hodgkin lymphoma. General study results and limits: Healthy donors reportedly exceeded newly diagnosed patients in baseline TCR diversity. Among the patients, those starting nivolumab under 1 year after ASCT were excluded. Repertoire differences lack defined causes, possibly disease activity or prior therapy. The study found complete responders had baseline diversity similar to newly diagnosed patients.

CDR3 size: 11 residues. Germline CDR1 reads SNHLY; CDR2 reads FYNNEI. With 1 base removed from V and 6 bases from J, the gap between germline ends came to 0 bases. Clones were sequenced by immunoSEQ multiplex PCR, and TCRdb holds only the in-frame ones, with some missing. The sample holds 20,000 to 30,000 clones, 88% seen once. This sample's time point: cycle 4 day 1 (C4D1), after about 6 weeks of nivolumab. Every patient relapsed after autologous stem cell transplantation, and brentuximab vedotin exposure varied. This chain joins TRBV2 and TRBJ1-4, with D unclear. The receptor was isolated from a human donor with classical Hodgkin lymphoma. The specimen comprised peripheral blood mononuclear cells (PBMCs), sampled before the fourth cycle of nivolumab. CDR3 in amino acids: CASSEDEKLFF. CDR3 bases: TGTGCCAGCAGTGAAGATGAAAAACTGTTTTTT.